What follows are 10 T cell receptor beta chains derived from one specimen sequenced in a study of blood T cell repertoires in COVID-19. Produced via immunoSEQ multiplex PCR; TCRdb's table is partial and in-frame only. Among some 230,000 clones, about 86% were seen once, and the ten largest hold more than 2%. What was sequenced was peripheral blood. These receptors all come from a woman aged 55-69 years with acute or convalescent COVID-19.

The rearrangement joins TRBV2 to TRBJ2-1; TRBD2 agrees at 9 bases. The J segment lost 6 bases and the V segment lost 4 bases, leaving 4 bases of the junction unmatched. This CDR3 is built from 14 residues. Germline V CDR1 and CDR2: SNHLY, FYNNEI. The chain's CDR3 is CASSVASGVNEQFF. DNA of the CDR3: TGTGCCAGCAGTGTAGCTAGCGGGGTCAATGAGCAGTTCTTC.

This chain joins TRBV28 and TRBJ1-2; possibly TRBD1 for D (5 bases). The germline gives CDR1 MDHEN, CDR2 SYDVKM. The V end lost 6 bases, the J end lost 7 bases, and 15 bases lay between the germline ends. The CDR3 is 13 residues long. CDR3 coding DNA: TGTGCCAGCAGGGGAGGGACCCTCCCTGGCTACACCTTC. The encoded protein is CASRGGTLPGYTF.

V is TRBV4-1 and J is TRBJ1-2; the D is unclear. V shed 4 bases and J shed 3 bases, with 12 bases lying between them. CDR3 length equals 14 residues. Germline V lookup: CDR1 MGHRA, CDR2 YSYEKL. DNA of the CDR3: TGCGCCAGCAGCCCCGGGAGGTCCGACTATGGCTACACCTTC. Translated, it gives CASSPGRSDYGYTF.

The genes are TRBV27 and TRBJ1-2; tentative D call: TRBD1 (6 bases). Between the trimmed V and J ends, which lost 2 bases and 4 bases, there was a span of 17 bases. Germline loops: CDR1 MNHEY, CDR2 SMNVEV (reference sequence). CDR3 length: 16 amino acids. The CDR3 bases are TGTGCCAGCAGTTTAGAGCCGGACAGCCCCCTCTATGGCTACACCTTC. Its protein is CASSLEPDSPLYGYTF.

The gene calls are TRBV2 and TRBJ1-2, with TRBD1 identical over 7 bases. Germline lookup yields CDR1 SNHLY and CDR2 FYNNEI. There are 13 residues in the CDR3. The V segment lost 4 bases and the J segment 8 bases; nucleotides outside the gene matches: 7. The CDR3 loop is CASSVLGGDGYTF. For the CDR3, the DNA is TGTGCCAGCAGTGTTTTAGGGGGCGACGGCTACACCTTC.

This clone was recorded a few times. The chain employs TRBV5-1 and TRBJ1-1; TRBD1 matches at 8 bases. CDR1 and CDR2 (germline): SGHRS, YFSETQ. J was trimmed by 4 bases and V by 5 bases; bases with no gene match: 13. CDR3 length: 16 amino acids. CDR3 in DNA: TGCGCCAGCAGGCCAGGGGGCGCAGGATTGGCCACTGAAGCTTTCTTT. Translating gives CASRPGGAGLATEAFF.

The chain recombines TRBV6-5 with TRBJ1-2; TRBD1 is a possible D gene (6 bases). Germline CDR1 reads MNHEY; CDR2 reads SVGAGI. There are 13 residues in the CDR3. V lost 8 bases and J 5 bases, leaving 15 bases between the germline ends. As DNA, the CDR3 is TGTGCCAGCGATACAGGGCTGCTTTATGGCTACACCTTC. As protein: CASDTGLLYGYTF.

J is TRBJ2-2 and V is TRBV2, with 7 bases lining up with TRBD2. This CDR3 contains 15 residues. Germline lookup yields CDR1 SNHLY and CDR2 FYNNEI. The junction had 7 bases not matched to a gene; V was cut back by 4 bases and J by 5 bases. Here the CDR3 reads CASSASYGGTGELFF. CDR3 nucleotides: TGTGCCAGCAGTGCTTCTTACGGGGGGACCGGGGAGCTGTTTTTT.

The chain links TRBV2 to TRBJ2-5; 9 bases agree with TRBD1. Germline V lookup: CDR1 SNHLY, CDR2 FYNNEI. V lost 6 bases to trimming and J lost 1 base; unmatched junction nucleotides: 6. CDR3 length equals 15 residues. CDR3 nucleotide sequence: TGTGCCAGCAGGCCTTACAGGGGGCCCCAAGAGACCCAGTACTTC. Translating it yields CASRPYRGPQETQYF.

The V call is TRBV6-1, the J call TRBJ1-1; D gene uncertain. CDR1 and CDR2 (germline): MNHNS, SASEGT. The CDR3 runs 12 residues. V lost 2 bases to trimming and J lost 6 bases, with 7 bases between them. CDR3 in amino acids: CASSERQAEAFF. The CDR3 DNA is TGTGCCAGCAGTGAAAGGCAGGCTGAAGCTTTCTTT.